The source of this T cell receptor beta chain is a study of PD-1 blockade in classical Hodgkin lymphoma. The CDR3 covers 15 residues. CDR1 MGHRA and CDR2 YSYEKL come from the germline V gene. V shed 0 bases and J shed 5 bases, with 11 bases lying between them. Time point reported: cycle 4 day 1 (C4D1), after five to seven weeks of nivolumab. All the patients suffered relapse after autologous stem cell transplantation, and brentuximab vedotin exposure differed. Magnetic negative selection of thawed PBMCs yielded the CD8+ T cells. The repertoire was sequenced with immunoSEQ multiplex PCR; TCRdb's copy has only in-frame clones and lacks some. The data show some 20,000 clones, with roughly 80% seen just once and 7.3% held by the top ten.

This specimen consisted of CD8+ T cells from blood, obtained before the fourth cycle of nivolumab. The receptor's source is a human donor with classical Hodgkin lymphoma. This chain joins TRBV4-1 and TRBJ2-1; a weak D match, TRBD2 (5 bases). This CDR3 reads CASSQDRNGNNEQFF. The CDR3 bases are TGCGCCAGCAGCCAAGATCGGAACGGGAACAATGAGCAGTTCTTC.